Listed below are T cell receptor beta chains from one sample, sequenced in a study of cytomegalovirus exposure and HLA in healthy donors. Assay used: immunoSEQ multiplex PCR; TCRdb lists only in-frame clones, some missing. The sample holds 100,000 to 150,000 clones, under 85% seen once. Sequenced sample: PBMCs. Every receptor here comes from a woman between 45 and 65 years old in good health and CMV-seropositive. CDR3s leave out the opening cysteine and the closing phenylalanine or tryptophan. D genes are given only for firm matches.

CDR3aa: ASSLGSRGVSGELF
v_gene: TRBV7-6
d_gene: .
j_gene: TRBJ2-2

CDR3aa: ASSERSVTYEQY
v_gene: TRBV6-1
d_gene: .
j_gene: TRBJ2-7

CDR3aa: ASSLAADYGYT
v_gene: TRBV7-9
d_gene: .
j_gene: TRBJ1-2

CDR3aa: ASSYGQEGAYEQY
v_gene: TRBV6-5
d_gene: .
j_gene: TRBJ2-7

CDR3aa: ASSPDRGREGDTQY
v_gene: TRBV7-9
d_gene: .
j_gene: TRBJ2-3

CDR3aa: ASSLGAKRQETQY
v_gene: TRBV5-8
d_gene: .
j_gene: TRBJ2-5

CDR3aa: ASSYGTGVTYEQY
v_gene: TRBV7-2
d_gene: TRBD1
j_gene: TRBJ2-7

CDR3aa: ACTRASGAYNEQF
v_gene: TRBV30
d_gene: TRBD2
j_gene: TRBJ2-1

CDR3aa: ASLRANYGYT
v_gene: TRBV2
d_gene: .
j_gene: TRBJ1-2

CDR3aa: ASSYGRGNYGYT
v_gene: TRBV6-5
d_gene: TRBD1
j_gene: TRBJ1-2

CDR3aa: ASSPGGGKYTQY
v_gene: TRBV7-2
d_gene: .
j_gene: TRBJ2-3

CDR3aa: ASQGRQRHY
v_gene: TRBV28
d_gene: .
j_gene: TRBJ2-7

CDR3aa: ASSLGRVGWGYT
v_gene: TRBV9
d_gene: .
j_gene: TRBJ1-2

CDR3aa: ASSPDRIDEKLF
v_gene: TRBV5-1
d_gene: .
j_gene: TRBJ1-4

CDR3aa: ASSEQQGRIEKLF
v_gene: TRBV6-1
d_gene: TRBD1
j_gene: TRBJ1-4

CDR3aa: ASSPGGASTDTQY
v_gene: TRBV5-1
d_gene: .
j_gene: TRBJ2-3

CDR3aa: ASSQDRTAAPYGYT
v_gene: TRBV4-3
d_gene: .
j_gene: TRBJ1-2

CDR3aa: ASSVEGYGGTGELF
v_gene: TRBV9
d_gene: .
j_gene: TRBJ2-2

CDR3aa: ASSSIGGQGRREQY
v_gene: TRBV5-4
d_gene: TRBD1
j_gene: TRBJ2-7

CDR3aa: ASSLVGIRGQGNTEAF
v_gene: TRBV11-2
d_gene: TRBD1
j_gene: TRBJ1-1

CDR3aa: ASSSTNEKLF
v_gene: TRBV27
d_gene: .
j_gene: TRBJ1-4

CDR3aa: ASSRTKSDTQY
v_gene: TRBV6-6
d_gene: .
j_gene: TRBJ2-3

CDR3aa: ASSRSSREGETQY
v_gene: TRBV5-1
d_gene: TRBD2
j_gene: TRBJ2-5

CDR3aa: ASSSLESGNYSPLH
v_gene: TRBV7-8
d_gene: .
j_gene: TRBJ1-6

CDR3aa: ASSPPSTANTGELF
v_gene: TRBV18
d_gene: .
j_gene: TRBJ2-2

CDR3aa: ASTTRDSGYTEAF
v_gene: TRBV7-2
d_gene: .
j_gene: TRBJ1-1

CDR3aa: ASGLAGGPETQY
v_gene: TRBV7-9
d_gene: TRBD2
j_gene: TRBJ2-5

CDR3aa: ASSSIRAGGPYNEQF
v_gene: TRBV7-2
d_gene: TRBD2
j_gene: TRBJ2-1

CDR3aa: ASSPPGLAGTQETQY
v_gene: TRBV7-8
d_gene: TRBD2
j_gene: TRBJ2-5

CDR3aa: ASSQVGGMDQPQH
v_gene: TRBV4-1
d_gene: .
j_gene: TRBJ1-5

CDR3aa: ASRGDSSELF
v_gene: TRBV25-1
d_gene: TRBD1
j_gene: TRBJ1-4

CDR3aa: ASSLDPLAGAAALTDTQY
v_gene: TRBV5-1
d_gene: TRBD2
j_gene: TRBJ2-3

CDR3aa: ASSLDRGGTDTQY
v_gene: TRBV7-2
d_gene: TRBD1
j_gene: TRBJ2-3

CDR3aa: ASGENRGILYGYT
v_gene: TRBV2
d_gene: TRBD1
j_gene: TRBJ1-2

CDR3aa: ASSGQGGSYEQY
v_gene: TRBV5-1
d_gene: .
j_gene: .

CDR3aa: ASSEVSGNTEAF
v_gene: TRBV5-1
d_gene: .
j_gene: TRBJ1-1

CDR3aa: ASSRQGANTEAF
v_gene: TRBV18
d_gene: TRBD1
j_gene: TRBJ1-1

CDR3aa: ASSYSGGDGDGYT
v_gene: TRBV6-5
d_gene: .
j_gene: TRBJ1-2

CDR3aa: ASSSTGTSGNTIY
v_gene: TRBV5-4
d_gene: .
j_gene: TRBJ1-3

CDR3aa: ASSSPAAGENEQF
v_gene: TRBV27
d_gene: .
j_gene: TRBJ2-1

CDR3aa: ASSWRARDGEQF
v_gene: TRBV7-2
d_gene: .
j_gene: TRBJ2-1